These 11 T cell receptor beta chains were sequenced from one sample in a study of human T cells and chemical hapten exposure (dated by TCRdb to the early 2020s). The library was prepared using RACE. These reads were obtained on a NextSeq 500. The public reads were run again by TCRdb, first through fastp at Q25 and then through MiXCR, and only productive beta chains were kept. Every entry covers one CDR3 protein and lists the most common genes and DNA from its rows. In this sample the table shows roughly 200,000 distinct CDR3 sequences, under 25% of which occur a single time. Clones ranked in the top ten supply under 8.5% of the sample. This sample's time point label indicates: patch test 1, 2 weeks after DPC sensitization. According to the study, the label for this sample's treatment or condition signals: therapeutic diphenylcyclopropenone sensitization with weekly scalp DPC. The sequenced sample was whole blood, obtained in connection with sensitization to the hapten diphenylcyclopropenone (DPC). Receptor source: a woman between 50 and 59 years old with alopecia areata. Some clones in this sample may be carry-over from other donors' samples.

The chain employs TRBV29-1 and TRBJ2-7; 7 bases map to TRBD1. This CDR3 spans 13 amino acids. The ends lost 2 bases at V and 7 bases at J; junction bases unmatched: 8. The germline V gene has CDR1 SQVTM and CDR2 ANQGSEA. In nucleotides, the CDR3 is TGCAGCGTTGAACCTACAGGGGTGGGAGAGCAGTACTTC. Protein product: CSVEPTGVGEQYF.

This clonotype was counted a few times. J is TRBJ1-5 and V is TRBV21-1; the table's D gene call, TRBD1, was not cross checked with the DNA. TRBV21-1 is a known pseudogene. The CDR3 contains 17 residues. CDR3: CASSRGGHTLSNQPQHF. The CDR3 DNA sequence: TGTGCCAGCAGCCGGGGGGGTCACACACTTAGCAATCAGCCCCAGCATTTT.

This clonotype was detected a few times. The chain couples TRBV5-1 to TRBJ2-3, with D hard to call. The CDR3 consists of 14 residues. V was pared by 4 bases and J by 2 bases, with 11 bases between. Per the germline V gene, CDR1 is SGHRS and CDR2 is YFSETQ. CDR3: CASSPTLLTDTQYF. The CDR3 DNA sequence: TGCGCCAGCAGCCCGACACTCCTCACAGATACGCAGTATTTT.

This clonotype has a count of ten or more. The chain couples TRBV5-1 to TRBJ1-6; TRBD1 matches 8 bases. There are 14 residues in the CDR3. The V gene's germline CDR1 is SGHRS and CDR2 YFSETQ. V shed 0 bases and J 7 bases; nucleotides not matched to a gene: 0. The CDR3 spells CASSLGTGNSPLHF. The CDR3 nucleotides read TGCGCCAGCAGCTTGGGGACAGGGAATTCACCCCTCCACTTT.

The rearrangement uses TRBV7-9 and TRBJ2-4, with TRBD2 as a possible D gene (6 bases). The CDR3 length is 15 residues. Trimming stripped 1 base from V and 7 bases from J, with 14 bases between. Germline V lookup: CDR1 SEHNR, CDR2 FQNEAQ (reference sequence). CDR3 loop: CASSLVRELGNIQYF. Written as DNA, the CDR3 is TGTGCCAGCAGCTTAGTTCGGGAGCTGGGGAACATTCAGTACTTC. The variable domain in full, with the rest retrieved from reference TRBV7-9 and TRBJ2-4, is DTGVSQNPRHKITKRGQNVTFRCDPISEHNRLYWYRQTLGQGPEFLTYFQNEAQLEKSRLLSDRFSAERPKGSFSTLEIQRTEQGDSAMYLCASSLVRELGNIQYFGAGTRLSVL.

This clonotype has more than one count but fewer than ten. The V call is TRBV24-1, the J call TRBJ2-1, with a tentative D call TRBD1 (5 bases). Germline lookup yields CDR1 KGHDR and CDR2 SFDVKD. CDR3 length equals 15 residues. V was clipped by 0 bases and J by 5 bases, with 10 bases between them. The CDR3 nucleotides are TGTGCCACCAGTGATTTGTGGACACCTCACAATGAGCAGTTCTTC. This encodes CATSDLWTPHNEQFF.

This clonotype has at least ten counts. The chain combines TRBV7-3 with TRBJ2-5; a possible D gene is TRBD2 (5 bases). Trimming took off 2 bases at V and 2 bases at J, with 12 bases between the two ends. CDR3 size: 15 residues. The V gene's germline CDR1 is SGHTA and CDR2 FQGTGA. The CDR3 nucleotides read TGTGCCAGCAGCTTATCAGCGGAAAGGCAAGAGACCCAGTACTTC. It is translated as CASSLSAERQETQYF.

Only a few counts were recorded for this clonotype. The V gene is TRBV25-1, the J gene TRBJ1-5; TRBD1 might be the D (5 bases). Germline V gene sequence: CDR1 MGHDK, CDR2 SYGVNS. The CDR3 has 13 amino acids. The V and J ends lost 2 bases and 5 bases respectively, with 7 bases between them. The CDR3 protein is CASSERGYQPQHF. The CDR3 nucleotides read TGTGCCAGCAGTGAAAGGGGCTATCAGCCCCAGCATTTT.

In its sample, this clonotype was seen a few times. This chain connects TRBV5-6 to TRBJ2-7, with TRBD2 identical over 8 bases. The length of the CDR3 is 15 residues. J was trimmed by 3 bases and V by 1 base; bases with no gene match: 6. Germline lookup yields CDR1 SGHDT and CDR2 YYEEEE. This CDR3 is CASSLPGGRNYEQYF. CDR3 DNA: TGTGCCAGCAGCTTGCCAGGCGGGAGGAACTACGAGCAGTACTTC.

Written as DNA, the CDR3 is TGCAGTGCTCGGCTAGCGATCGAGGAGACCCAGTACTTC. This encodes CSARLAIEETQYF. The chain joins TRBV20-1 to TRBJ2-5; possibly TRBD2 for D (6 bases). From germline, CDR1 is DFQATT and CDR2 SNEGSKA (reference sequence). The V and J ends lost 5 bases and 5 bases respectively, with 15 bases between them. The CDR3 runs 13 residues.

This chain links TRBV2 with TRBJ2-3; TRBD2 matches at 9 bases. The length of the CDR3 is 15 residues. Germline CDR1 is SNHLY and CDR2 is FYNNEI. Trimming removed 7 bases from V and 5 bases from J; junction bases left unmatched: 10. CDR3 protein: CASIGGGRVRDTQYF. The CDR3 region has the DNA TGTGCCAGCATCGGAGGCGGGAGGGTGAGAGATACGCAGTATTTT. The complete variable domain, with remaining parts taken from reference TRBV2 and TRBJ2-3, reads EPEVTQTPSHQVTQMGQEVILRCVPISNHLYFYWYRQILGQKVEFLVSFYNNEISEKSEIFDDQFSVERPDGSNFTLKIRSTKLEDSAMYFCASIGGGRVRDTQYFGPGTRLTVL.